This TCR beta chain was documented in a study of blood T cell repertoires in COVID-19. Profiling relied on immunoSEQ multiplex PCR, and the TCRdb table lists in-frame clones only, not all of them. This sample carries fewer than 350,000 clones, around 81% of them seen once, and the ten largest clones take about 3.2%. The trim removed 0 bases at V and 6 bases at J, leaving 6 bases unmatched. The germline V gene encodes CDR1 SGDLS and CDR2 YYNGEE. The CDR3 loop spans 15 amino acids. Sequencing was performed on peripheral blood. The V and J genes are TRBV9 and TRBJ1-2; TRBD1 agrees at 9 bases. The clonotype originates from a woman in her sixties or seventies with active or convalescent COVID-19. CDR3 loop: CASSVAPGTGHGYTF. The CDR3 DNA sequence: TGTGCCAGCAGCGTAGCCCCCGGGACAGGGCATGGCTACACCTTC.